This T cell receptor beta chain came from a study of T cells in Graves' hyperthyroidism and ophthalmopathy. From RNA transcripts, TCR beta CDR3 regions were amplified. Carried out on the TCR CDR3, a first-round RT-PCR used the HTBI primer set. From the multiplex PCR reads, TCRdb called clonotypes with MiXCR, one entry per CDR3 protein. The sample lists about 360,000 distinct CDR3 sequences; 13% were seen once. This clonotype came up many times. This CDR3 is built from 12 residues. The V end lost 6 bases, the J end lost 7 bases, and 10 bases lay between the germline ends. Germline V gene lookup returns CDR1 MDHEN and CDR2 SYDVKM. Patients were excluded for uncontrolled infection, other autoimmune disease, pregnancy or lactation.

The V and J genes are TRBV28 and TRBJ1-5; no clear D. The source material was blood. The source of this sequence is a woman aged 18-29 years with Graves' hyperthyroidism. Here the CDR3 DNA reads TGTGCCAGCAGGAGACTTGGGCAGCCCCAGCATTTT. Protein sequence: CASRRLGQPQHF.